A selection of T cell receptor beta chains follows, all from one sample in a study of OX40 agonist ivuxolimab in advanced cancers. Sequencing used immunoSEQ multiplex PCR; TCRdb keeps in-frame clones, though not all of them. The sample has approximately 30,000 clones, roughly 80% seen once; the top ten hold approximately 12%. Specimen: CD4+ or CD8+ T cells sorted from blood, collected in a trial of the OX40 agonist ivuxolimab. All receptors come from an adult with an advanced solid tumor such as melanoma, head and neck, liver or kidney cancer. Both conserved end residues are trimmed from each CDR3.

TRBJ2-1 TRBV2 ASSTGGEQF
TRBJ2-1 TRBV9 ASSAPYNEQF
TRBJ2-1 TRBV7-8 ASSLAEGAIYYEQF
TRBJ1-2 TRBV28 ASGEDRLYGYT
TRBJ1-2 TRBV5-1 ASSLTRDRVGYGYT
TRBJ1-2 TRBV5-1 ASSLAGAAGGYT
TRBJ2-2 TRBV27 ASGPAGTSDPGELF
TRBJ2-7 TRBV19 ASSIGPGSAYEQY
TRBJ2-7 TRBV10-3 AISESSSGQRTYEQY
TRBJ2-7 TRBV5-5 ASSLSGTGSYEQY
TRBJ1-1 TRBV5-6 ASSLRTENTEAF
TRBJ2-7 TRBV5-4 ASSLWTGGSYEQY
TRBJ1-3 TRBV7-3 ASSLYPGTGNTIY
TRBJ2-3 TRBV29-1 SVREMGNTDTQY
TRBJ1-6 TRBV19 ASSIGAGQPNSPLH
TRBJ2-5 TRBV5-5 ASSFWGGTQETQY
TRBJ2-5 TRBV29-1 SVDLRTQY
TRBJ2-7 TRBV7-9 ASSSTSGSFVYEQY
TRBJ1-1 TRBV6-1 ASSDSEAF
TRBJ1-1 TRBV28 ASSLPGQTKGAF
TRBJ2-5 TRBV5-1 ASSLVAGAVETQY
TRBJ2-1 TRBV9 ASSSRGQYNEQF
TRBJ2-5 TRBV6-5 ASSYSQGRGETQY
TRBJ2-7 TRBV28 ASSLYRNEQY
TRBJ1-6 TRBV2 ASTLSQGGRYNSPLH
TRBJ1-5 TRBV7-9 ASSPSWKNQPQH
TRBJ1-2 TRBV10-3 AISEGDPVSYGYT
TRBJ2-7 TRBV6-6 ASSGRVSYEQY
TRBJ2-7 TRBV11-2 ASSLFRGAYEQY
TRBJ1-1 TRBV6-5 ASSWTGGTEAF
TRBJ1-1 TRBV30 AWSADYYNGAF
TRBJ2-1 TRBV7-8 ASSISNLRDYFYNEQF